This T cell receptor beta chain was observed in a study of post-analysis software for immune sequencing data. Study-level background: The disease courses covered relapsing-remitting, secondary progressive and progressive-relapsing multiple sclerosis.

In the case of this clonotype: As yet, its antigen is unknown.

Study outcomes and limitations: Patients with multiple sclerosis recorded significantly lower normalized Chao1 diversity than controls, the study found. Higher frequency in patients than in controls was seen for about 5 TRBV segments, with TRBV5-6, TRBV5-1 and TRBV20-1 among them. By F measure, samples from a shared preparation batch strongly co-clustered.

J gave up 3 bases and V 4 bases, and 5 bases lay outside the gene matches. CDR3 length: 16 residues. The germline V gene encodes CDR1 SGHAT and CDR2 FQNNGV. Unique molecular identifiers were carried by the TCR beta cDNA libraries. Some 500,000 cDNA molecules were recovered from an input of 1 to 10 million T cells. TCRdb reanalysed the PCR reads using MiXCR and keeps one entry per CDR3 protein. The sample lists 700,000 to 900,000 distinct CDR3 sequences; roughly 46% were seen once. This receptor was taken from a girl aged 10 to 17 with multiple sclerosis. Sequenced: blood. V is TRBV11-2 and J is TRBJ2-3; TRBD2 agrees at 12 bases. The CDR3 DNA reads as TGTGCCAGCAGCTGGACTAGCGGGACAGGTACAGATACGCAGTATTTT. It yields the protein CASSWTSGTGTDTQYF.